The 19 T cell receptor beta chains in this list originate from one sample, sequenced in a study of metastatic and nonmetastatic thyroid tumors. TCRdb reassembled clones from the PCR reads with MiXCR. This table holds 25,000 to 30,000 clones, 3.5% to 4.5% found once. Treatment of any kind had been given to no patient before thyroid surgery. Sequencing used blood. These receptor sequences come from a male donor with papillary thyroid cancer or a benign thyroid nodule (not recorded which). Some clones in this sample may be carry-over from other donors' samples.

About this clone itself: One junction end disagrees with the germline gene, perhaps due to a read error. This chain links TRBV6-4 with TRBJ2-2; D is perhaps TRBD1 or TRBD2 (5 bases each). The CDR3 is 14 residues long. Germline V lookup: CDR1 MRHNA, CDR2 SNTAGT. The chain's CDR3 is CASIDSEDTEELFF. The CDR3 nucleotides are TGTGCCAGCATTGACTCGGAGGACACCGAGGAACTGTTTTTT.

This clone has only a few counts. This chain joins TRBV20-1 and TRBJ2-7; D may be TRBD1 (5 bases). Germline V gene sequence: CDR1 DFQATT, CDR2 SNEGSKA (reference sequence). The CDR3 runs to 15 residues. With 0 bases removed from V and 5 bases from J, the gap between germline ends came to 17 bases. The chain's CDR3 is CSARDQGGEFNEQYF. The CDR3 nucleotides are TGCAGTGCTAGAGATCAGGGCGGTGAGTTTAACGAGCAGTACTTC.

This clone is classed as medium-sized. V gene TRBV27 combines with J gene TRBJ2-1, with TRBD2 matching 12 bases. This CDR3 comprises 15 residues. J lost 6 bases, V lost 6 bases, and 6 bases had no gene match. Germline V lookup: CDR1 MNHEY, CDR2 SMNVEV (reference sequence). Here the CDR3 reads CASRPTSGSLNEQFF. The CDR3 nucleotides are TGTGCCAGCAGGCCGACTAGCGGGAGCCTCAATGAGCAGTTCTTC.

This clone was picked up many times. This sample also contains other DNA sequences that code for the same CDR3. CDR3 sequence (DNA): TGCAGCGGCTCCCGGGGGCCCAAAGAGACCCAGTACTTC. Translating gives CSGSRGPKETQYF. The rearrangement links TRBV29-1 to TRBJ2-5, with D perhaps being TRBD1 or TRBD2 (6 bases each). CDR1 SQVTM and CDR2 ANQGSEA come from the germline V gene. The CDR3 runs 13 residues. Trimming cost V 7 bases and J 3 bases, with 15 bases left between them.

This clone rates as medium-sized. This chain uses TRBV28 with TRBJ1-3, with TRBD1 identical over 10 bases. The CDR3 spans 17 residues. Germline V gene sequence: CDR1 MDHEN, CDR2 SYDVKM. V dropped 5 bases and J dropped 4; count of bases not matched to a gene: 11. Here the CDR3 DNA reads TGTGCCAGCAGTGACAGGGGGCTGAGAGGGCCCGGAAACACCATATATTTT. Protein: CASSDRGLRGPGNTIYF.

The sample holds a few counts of this clone. The V and J genes are TRBV24-1 and TRBJ2-5, with D possibly matching TRBD1 (6 bases). Germline CDR1 reads KGHDR; CDR2 reads SFDVKD. V dropped 7 bases and J dropped 2 bases, with 10 bases sitting between them. The CDR3 loop spans 13 amino acids. CDR3: CATRGAAQETQYF. The CDR3 coding sequence is TGTGCCACCAGGGGGGCAGCTCAAGAGACCCAGTACTTC.

The genes are TRBV6-2 or TRBV6-3 and TRBJ2-6; weak D call: TRBD1 (5 bases). The CDR3 contains 15 residues. V lost 4 bases and J lost 0, with 7 bases in between. Looked up from germline, CDR1 is MNHEY and CDR2 is SVGEGT. In nucleotides, the CDR3 is TGTGCCAGCAGTTGGACAAACTCTGGGGCCAACGTCCTGACTTTC. Translating gives CASSWTNSGANVLTF.

The V call is TRBV27, the J call TRBJ2-7; 14 bases line up with TRBD2. The CDR3 totals 16 residues. From germline, CDR1 is MNHEY and CDR2 SMNVEV (reference sequence). V was clipped by 4 bases and J by 7 bases; unmatched bases: 9. The CDR3 DNA is TGTGCCAGCAGTTCGCGACTAGCGGGAGGGGCGGGGGAGCAGTACTTC. It is translated as CASSSRLAGGAGEQYF.

Turning to this clone: A read error may account for a junction end that differs from germline. The V gene is TRBV6-5, the J gene TRBJ1-2; 9 bases match TRBD1. Germline-derived CDR1 and CDR2 are MNHEY and SVGAGI. CDR3 length: 15 residues. CDR3 DNA: TGTTCCAGCAGTTACAACACAGGGGGCTCACATGGCTACACCTTC. Its protein is CSSSYNTGGSHGYTF.

This clone ranks as medium-sized (0.01 to 0.1%). The chain carries TRBV6-1 and TRBJ2-2, with D tentatively TRBD1 or TRBD2 (6 bases each). CDR1 MNHNS and CDR2 SASEGT come from the germline V gene. V lost 6 bases and J lost 1, with 18 bases in between. This CDR3 has 17 amino acids. CDR3 nucleotides: TGTGCCAGCAGACCTTTGGGGGGCCTGAAGAACACCGGGGAGCTGTTTTTT. Amino acid sequence: CASRPLGGLKNTGELFF.

The chain combines TRBV6-1 with TRBJ2-7; D is ambiguous. This CDR3 is built from 14 residues. The germline CDR1 and CDR2 sequences are MNHNS and SASEGT. Trimming left V 5 bases short and J 3 bases short, with 14 bases between. DNA of the CDR3: TGTGCCAGCAGTCACTGGGCCTCATACTACGAGCAGTACTTC. This gives the protein CASSHWASYYEQYF.

This clone was seen repeatedly, ten times or more. The genes are TRBV3-1 and TRBJ2-5; D is uncertain. Trimming left V 0 bases short and J 4 bases short, with 6 bases between. This CDR3 comprises 13 residues. Looked up from germline, CDR1 is LGHDT and CDR2 is YNNKEL (reference sequence). CDR3 sequence (DNA): TGTGCCAGCAGCCAAGACGATCGAGAGACCCAGTACTTC. As protein: CASSQDDRETQYF.

V gene TRBV27 combines with J gene TRBJ1-1; D unresolved. V dropped 3 bases and J dropped 4 bases, with 9 bases sitting between them. Germline CDR1 and CDR2: MNHEY and SMNVEV (reference sequence). The CDR3 spans 13 residues. CDR3 coding DNA: TGTGCCAGCAGTTTTACAGTGGGCACTGAAGCTTTCTTT. Its protein product is CASSFTVGTEAFF.

In this sample, this clone turned up many times. This rearrangement joins TRBV29-1 to TRBJ1-1, with D tentatively TRBD1 (6 bases). Germline assignment: CDR1 SQVTM and CDR2 ANQGSEA. CDR3 length equals 15 residues. V lost 3 bases and J 5 bases, leaving 19 bases between the germline ends. CDR3 loop: CSVDGAPGARTEAFF. The CDR3 nucleotides are TGCAGCGTTGACGGGGCTCCGGGGGCGCGGACTGAAGCTTTCTTT.

This clone was seen repeatedly, ten times or more. The chain is built from TRBV10-2 and TRBJ2-7, with a possible D match to TRBD1 (6 bases). The CDR3 is made up of 12 amino acids. Germline V gene lookup returns CDR1 WSHSY and CDR2 SAAADI. V gave up 9 bases and J gave up 0 bases, with 9 bases separating them. For the CDR3, the DNA is TGCGCCAGACGGACAGCCTCCTACGAGCAGTACTTC. It translates to CARRTASYEQYF.

This clone appeared many times. The chain recombines TRBV12-5 with TRBJ2-1; 13 bases are a match to TRBD2. CDR3 size: 17 residues. The V gene's germline CDR1 is LGHNT and CDR2 FRNRAP. V lost 3 bases, J lost 5 bases, and 7 bases stayed unmatched. CDR3 amino acids: CASGFLPGLAGNNEQFF. The CDR3 DNA reads TGTGCTAGTGGTTTCCTCCCGGGACTAGCGGGAAACAATGAGCAGTTCTTC.

This clone came up a few times. This sequence joins TRBV4-1 and TRBJ1-1; 7 bases map to TRBD1. CDR1 MGHRA and CDR2 YSYEKL come from the germline V gene. The V and J ends lost 3 bases and 3 bases, in that order; junction bases with no gene match: 4. The CDR3 extends over 14 amino acids. CDR3 bases: TGCGCCAGCAGCCACTGGACAGGCGACACTGAAGCTTTCTTT. It is translated as CASSHWTGDTEAFF.

The chain links TRBV20-1 to TRBJ2-7; no reliable D call. Trimming removed 1 base at V and 4 bases at J, with 11 bases between. Germline CDR1 DFQATT, CDR2 SNEGSKA (reference sequence). The CDR3 is 13 amino acids. The CDR3 region is CSARGGQEYEQYF. DNA of the CDR3: TGCAGTGCTAGAGGGGGTCAGGAGTACGAGCAGTACTTC.

The chain links TRBV20-1 to TRBJ2-1; D might be TRBD2 (7 bases). The V gene's germline CDR1 is DFQATT and CDR2 SNEGSKA (reference sequence). This CDR3 has 15 residues. V was pared by 3 bases and J by 8 bases, with 20 bases between. CDR3 in DNA: TGCAGTGCTAGGGAGACCACGGGGGGCCAGGATGAGCAGTTCTTC. Protein: CSARETTGGQDEQFF.